These 17 T cell receptor beta chains originate from one sample sequenced in a study of tumor-infiltrating lymphocytes in oesophageal squamous cell carcinoma. TCRdb re-called the PCR reads through MiXCR, storing one row per CDR3 protein. The data hold about 15,000 distinct CDR3 sequences, with under 60% observed a single time. Sequences were obtained from blood. Every receptor here comes from a male donor with esophageal squamous cell carcinoma.

Details on this clonotype: An end of the junction differs from the germline gene, which may be a read error. The gene calls are TRBV7-2 and TRBJ2-5; D gene ambiguous. CDR1 and CDR2 (germline): SGHTA, FQGNSA. This CDR3 contains 14 residues. The CDR3 coding sequence is TGTGCCAGCAGCTTACTAGGGATGTTGTCACCCCTCCACTTC. This encodes CASSLLGMLSPLHF.

This clonotype was seen many times. The chain employs TRBV12-3 or TRBV12-4 and TRBJ2-1; TRBD2 might be the D (5 bases). V lost 0 bases to trimming and J lost 10 bases, with 10 bases between them. This CDR3 has 13 amino acids. The CDR3 region is CASSLAVRREQFF. DNA of the CDR3: TGTGCCAGCAGTTTAGCAGTTCGGAGGGAGCAGTTCTTC.

This clonotype has ten or more counts. This chain links TRBV7-2 with TRBJ2-3; D is tentatively TRBD1 or TRBD2 (5 bases each). CDR1 is SGHTA and CDR2 is FQGNSA in the germline V gene. Between the trimmed V and J ends, which lost 5 bases and 1 base, there was a span of 10 bases. This CDR3 spans 14 amino acids. The DNA for the CDR3 is TGTGCCAGCAGCCCCTTGGGACGCACAGATACGCAGTATTTT. Translating it yields CASSPLGRTDTQYF. Together with reference TRBV7-2 and TRBJ2-3, the CDR3 gives the full variable domain: GAGVSQSPSNKVTEKGKDVELRCDPISGHTALYWYRQSLGQGLEFLIYFQGNSAPDKSGLPSDRFSAERTGGSVSTLTIQRTQQEDSAVYLCASSPLGRTDTQYFGPGTRLTVL.

The V gene is TRBV7-2, the J gene TRBJ2-2, with 15 bases lining up with TRBD2. Trimming took 5 bases from V and 0 from J; bases not matched to a gene: 7. CDR3 size: 19 residues. Germline CDR1 SGHTA, CDR2 FQGNSA. In nucleotides, the CDR3 is TGTGCCAGCAGCGCGGGACTAGCGGGGGGAAAGCCGAACACCGGGGAGCTGTTTTTT. This sequence encodes CASSAGLAGGKPNTGELFF. The full variable domain, completed using reference TRBV7-2 and TRBJ2-2, is GAGVSQSPSNKVTEKGKDVELRCDPISGHTALYWYRQSLGQGLEFLIYFQGNSAPDKSGLPSDRFSAERTGGSVSTLTIQRTQQEDSAVYLCASSAGLAGGKPNTGELFFGEGSRLTVL.

This clonotype turned up a few times. A junction boundary mismatches the germline segment, possibly from a read error. The chain has TRBV7-2 and TRBJ2-7, with 8 bases matching TRBD1. Germline values: CDR1 SGHTA, CDR2 FQGNSA. The length of the CDR3 is 13 residues. In DNA, the CDR3 is TGTGCCAGCAGCTCCAATACAGGGGGAGGTAAGTTCTTC. It codes for CASSSNTGGGKFF.

CDR3 sequence reads: CASSLAGGTEQYF. The CDR3 DNA is TGTGCCAGCAGTTTAGCGGGGGGTACCGAGCAGTACTTC. V gene TRBV6-8 combines with J gene TRBJ2-4; TRBD2 agrees at 10 bases. Matching the DNA end better, TRBJ2-7 makes the J call doubtful. Germline V CDR1 and CDR2: MNHGY, SAAAGT. The CDR3 length is 13 residues.

The V and J genes are TRBV20-1 and TRBJ2-1; TRBD2 matches at 8 bases. This CDR3 is built from 17 residues. The germline V gene has CDR1 DFQATT and CDR2 SNEGSKA (reference sequence). J lost 1 base, V lost 1 base, and 9 bases had no gene match. The CDR3 here is CSARAGGSGKSYNEQFF. As DNA, the CDR3 is TGCAGTGCTAGAGCTGGAGGTAGCGGGAAGTCCTACAATGAGCAGTTCTTC.

The V gene is TRBV11-1, the J gene TRBJ2-7; 7 bases match TRBD1. The better agreement between TRBJ1-2 and the DNA end casts doubt on the J call. The CDR3 totals 15 residues. The germline gives CDR1 SGHAT, CDR2 FQDESV (reference sequence). CDR3 in amino acids: CASSETGASSGGYTF. CDR3 DNA: TGTGCCAGCAGCGAAACAGGGGCCTCTTCGGGTGGCTACACCTTC.

This chain connects TRBV7-9 to TRBJ2-5, with D uncertain. The length of the CDR3 is 12 residues. With 5 bases removed from V and 5 bases from J, the gap between germline ends came to 9 bases. Germline V gene data show CDR1 as SEHNR and CDR2 as FQNEAQ (reference sequence). The CDR3 region is CASSPIGETQYF. The CDR3 coding sequence is TGTGCCAGCAGCCCAATAGGGGAGACCCAGTACTTC.

The CDR3 DNA is TGTGCCAGCAGTTTAGTCCTGAACACCGGGGAGCTGTTTTTT. Its protein product is CASSLVLNTGELFF. The gene calls are TRBV28 and TRBJ2-2; unclear D gene. V shed 2 bases and J shed 1 base, with 5 bases lying between them. The CDR3 runs to 14 residues. Germline assignment: CDR1 MDHEN and CDR2 SYDVKM.

This clonotype has a handful of counts. The chain is built from TRBV24-1 and TRBJ2-1, with 12 bases identical to TRBD1. Germline assignment: CDR1 KGHDR and CDR2 SFDVKD. J gave up 7 bases and V 5 bases, and 5 bases lay outside the gene matches. The CDR3 is made up of 15 amino acids. Written as DNA, the CDR3 is TGTGCCACCAGTGCCGGGACAGGGGGCTCAAATGAGCAGTTCTTC. Translated: CATSAGTGGSNEQFF.

In this sample, this clonotype turned up a few times. The chain joins TRBV6-2 or TRBV6-3 to TRBJ2-1, with no clear D. Trimming cost V 5 bases and J 2 bases, with 16 bases left between them. Germline values: CDR1 MNHEY, CDR2 SVGEGT. The CDR3 totals 16 residues. Here the CDR3 DNA reads TGTGCCAGCAGTCGCTTGGTAGGGATCACCTACAATGAGCAGTTCTTC. Its translation: CASSRLVGITYNEQFF.

The chain links TRBV6-1 to TRBJ2-5; D not resolved. The CDR3 extends over 15 amino acids. Trimming took off 6 bases at V and 6 bases at J, with 20 bases between the two ends. Germline values: CDR1 MNHNS, CDR2 SASEGT. The CDR3 bases are TGTGCCAGCAGCAGAACGGTAGGGAAGGTACAGACCCAGTACTTC. Its protein is CASSRTVGKVQTQYF.

The rearrangement joins TRBV12-3 or TRBV12-4 to TRBJ2-5; 9 bases are shared with TRBD2. The J call may be mistaken, given a closer DNA end match to TRBJ2-7. This CDR3 is built from 15 residues. CDR3 DNA sequence: TGTGCCAGCAGTTTAGCTGCGGGAGGGACCTACGAGCAGTACTTC. This sequence encodes CASSLAAGGTYEQYF.

Written as DNA, the CDR3 is TGTGCCAGCAGCGATCGACAGGGTCGCCAGCCCCAGCATTTT. Its protein is CASSDRQGRQPQHF. The genes are TRBV7-2 and TRBJ1-5; the match to TRBD1 covers 7 bases. The CDR3 extends over 14 amino acids. Trimming at V came to 5 bases and at J to 7 bases, leaving 8 bases not matched to a gene. Germline assignment: CDR1 SGHTA and CDR2 FQGNSA.

This clonotype was detected many times. Just one base apart from a much larger clone, this may be a read error. The CDR3 sequence: CASRRQGTHNEQYF. The CDR3 DNA sequence: TGTGCCAGCAGGAGACAGGGAACGCACAATGAGCAGTACTTC. This chain connects TRBV6-1 to TRBJ2-7, with TRBD1 matching 7 bases. Germline CDR1 MNHNS, CDR2 SASEGT. The CDR3 runs 14 residues. The J segment lost 7 bases and the V segment lost 6 bases, leaving 12 bases of the junction unmatched.

CDR3 residues: CASSLDFYNTEAFF. In DNA, the CDR3 is TGTGCCAGCAGCTTAGATTTTTACAACACTGAAGCTTTCTTT. The V and J genes are TRBV7-2 and TRBJ1-1, with D unclear. V lost 1 base to trimming and J lost 2 bases, with 8 bases between them. This CDR3 has 14 residues. The germline CDR1 and CDR2 sequences are SGHTA and FQGNSA.